In this sample, the clone carrying this T cell receptor beta chain turned up many times. No antigen is known for it. Among the patients, aged 18 to 65, hyperthyroidism was newly diagnosed and had lasted under 2 months. Diagnoses used clinical symptoms, serum thyroxine and TRAb, thyroid ultrasound and orbital computed tomography. Extraction of PBMCs used 7.5 to 10 ml of fresh peripheral blood. Amplification of TCR beta CDR3 regions was performed using RNA transcripts as template. The HTBI primer set served for first-round RT-PCR of the TCR CDR3. Each CDR3 protein is one row after TCRdb ran MiXCR on the multiplex PCR reads. This sample carries under 350,000 distinct CDR3 sequences, roughly 23% of them seen once, and the ten largest clones take around 45%. The sample belongs to a study of T cells in Graves' hyperthyroidism and ophthalmopathy. Whole-study findings and limits: Most expanded thyroid clonotypes above 0.001 also appeared in blood.

Sequenced: blood. The clonotype comes from a woman aged 45-65 years with Graves' hyperthyroidism.

The CDR3 spells CASSPAHYGYTF. The CDR3 DNA reads TGTGCCAGCAGCCCGGCCCACTATGGCTACACCTTC. The rearrangement joins TRBV14 to TRBJ1-2; D not resolved. The germline V gene has CDR1 SGHDN and CDR2 FVKESK. V was pared by 4 bases and J by 3 bases, with 6 bases between. The CDR3 is 12 amino acids.